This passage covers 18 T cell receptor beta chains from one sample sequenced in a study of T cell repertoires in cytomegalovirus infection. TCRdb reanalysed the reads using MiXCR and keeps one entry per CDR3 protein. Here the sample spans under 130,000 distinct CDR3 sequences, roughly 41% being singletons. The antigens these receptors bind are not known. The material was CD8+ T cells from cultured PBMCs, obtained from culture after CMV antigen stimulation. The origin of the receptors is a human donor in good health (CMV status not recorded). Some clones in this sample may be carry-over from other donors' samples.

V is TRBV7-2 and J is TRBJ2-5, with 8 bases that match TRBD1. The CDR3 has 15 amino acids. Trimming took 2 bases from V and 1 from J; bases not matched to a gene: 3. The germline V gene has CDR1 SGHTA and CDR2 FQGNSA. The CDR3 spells CASSLRTGIQETQYF. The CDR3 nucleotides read TGTGCCAGCAGCTTAAGGACAGGGATCCAAGAGACCCAGTACTTC.

The CDR3 DNA follows: TGTGCCAGCAGTTACCACGAAAAACTGTTTTTT. Translation gives CASSYHEKLFF. J is TRBJ1-4 and V is TRBV28, with D uncertain. Trimming cost V 4 bases and J 8 bases, with 5 bases left between them. CDR3 length: 11 residues. Germline CDR1 reads MDHEN; CDR2 reads SYDVKM. Filled out from reference TRBV28 and TRBJ1-4, the complete variable domain reads DVKVTQSSRYLVKRTGEKVFLECVQDMDHENMFWYRQDPGLGLRLIYFSYDVKMKEKGDIPEGYSVSREKKERFSLILESASTNQTSMYLCASSYHEKLFFGSGTQLSVL.

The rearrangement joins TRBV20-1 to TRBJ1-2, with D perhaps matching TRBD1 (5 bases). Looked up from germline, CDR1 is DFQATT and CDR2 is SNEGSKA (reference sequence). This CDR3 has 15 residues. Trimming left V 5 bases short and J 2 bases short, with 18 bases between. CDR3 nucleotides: TGCAGTGCTCGGCTGGGGCAGGGAGGGAACTATGGCTACACCTTC. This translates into CSARLGQGGNYGYTF.

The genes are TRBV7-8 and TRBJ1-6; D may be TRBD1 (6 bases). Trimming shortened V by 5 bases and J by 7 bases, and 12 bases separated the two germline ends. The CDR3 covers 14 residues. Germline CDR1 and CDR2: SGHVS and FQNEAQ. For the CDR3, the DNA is TGTGCCAGCAGCCCTGGGGGGGGCAATTCACCCCTCCACTTT. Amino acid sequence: CASSPGGGNSPLHF.

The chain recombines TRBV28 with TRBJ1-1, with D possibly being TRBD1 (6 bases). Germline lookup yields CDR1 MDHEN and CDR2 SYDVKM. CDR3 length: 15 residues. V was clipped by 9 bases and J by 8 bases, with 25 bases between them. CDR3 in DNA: TGTGCCAGTACCTCCCCTGAGGACAGCCCTCCGGAAGCTTTCTTT. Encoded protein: CASTSPEDSPPEAFF.

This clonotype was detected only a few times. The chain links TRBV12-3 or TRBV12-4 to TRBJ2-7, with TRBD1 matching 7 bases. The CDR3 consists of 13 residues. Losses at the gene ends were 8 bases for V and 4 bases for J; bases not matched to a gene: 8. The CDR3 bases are TGTGCCAGCGAGAAGACAGGGTCTTACGAGCAGTACTTC. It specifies CASEKTGSYEQYF.

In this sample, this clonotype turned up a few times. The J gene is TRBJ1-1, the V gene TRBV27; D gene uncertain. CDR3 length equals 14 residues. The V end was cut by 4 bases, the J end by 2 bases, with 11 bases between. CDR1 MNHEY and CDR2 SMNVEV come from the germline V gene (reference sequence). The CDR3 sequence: CASSSQSVNTEAFF. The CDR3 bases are TGTGCCAGCAGTTCCCAGTCAGTCAACACTGAAGCTTTCTTT.

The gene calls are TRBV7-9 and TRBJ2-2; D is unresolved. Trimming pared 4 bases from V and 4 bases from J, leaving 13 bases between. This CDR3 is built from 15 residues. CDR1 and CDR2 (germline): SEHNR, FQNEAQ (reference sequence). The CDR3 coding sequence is TGTGCCAGCAGCTCCCCAGAGGACCCCACCGGGGAGCTGTTTTTT. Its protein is CASSSPEDPTGELFF.

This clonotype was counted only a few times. This CDR3 reads CASSDRAYTGELFF. CDR3 DNA: TGTGCCAGCAGTGACAGGGCTTATACCGGGGAGCTGTTTTTT. The chain combines TRBV2 with TRBJ2-2; D is perhaps TRBD1 (5 bases). Trimming cost V 3 bases and J 5 bases, with 10 bases left between them. CDR1 is SNHLY, CDR2 FYNNEI, per germline. The CDR3 totals 14 residues.

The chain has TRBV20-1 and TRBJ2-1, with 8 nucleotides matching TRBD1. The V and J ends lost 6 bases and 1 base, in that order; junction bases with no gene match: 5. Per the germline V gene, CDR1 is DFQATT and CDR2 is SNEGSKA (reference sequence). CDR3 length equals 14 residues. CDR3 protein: CSAPGQGSYNEQFF. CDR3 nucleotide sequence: TGCAGTGCACCCGGACAGGGTTCCTACAATGAGCAGTTCTTC.

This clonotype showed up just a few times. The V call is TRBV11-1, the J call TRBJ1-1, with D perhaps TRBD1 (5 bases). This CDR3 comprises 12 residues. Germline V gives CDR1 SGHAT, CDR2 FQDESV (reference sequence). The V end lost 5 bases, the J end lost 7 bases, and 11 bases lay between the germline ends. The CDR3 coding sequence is TGTGCCAGCAGCCGACAGTCTAATGAAGCTTTCTTT. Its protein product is CASSRQSNEAFF.

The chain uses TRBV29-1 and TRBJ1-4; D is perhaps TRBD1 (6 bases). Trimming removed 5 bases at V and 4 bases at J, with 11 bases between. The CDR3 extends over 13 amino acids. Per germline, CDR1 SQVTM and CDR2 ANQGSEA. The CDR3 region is CSVRGRGNEKLFF. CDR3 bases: TGCAGCGTTCGGGGCAGGGGTAATGAAAAACTGTTTTTT.

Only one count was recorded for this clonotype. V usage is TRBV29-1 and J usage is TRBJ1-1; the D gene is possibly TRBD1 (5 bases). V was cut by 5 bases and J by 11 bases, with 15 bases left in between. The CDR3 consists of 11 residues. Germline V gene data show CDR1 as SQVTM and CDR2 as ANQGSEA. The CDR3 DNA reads TGCAGCGTTTTAAAACAGGTGGGCGCTTTCTTT. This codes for CSVLKQVGAFF. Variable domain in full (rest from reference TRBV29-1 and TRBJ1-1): SAVISQKPSRDICQRGTSLTIQCQVDSQVTMMFWYRQQPGQSLTLIATANQGSEATYESGFVIDKFPISRPNLTFSTLTVSNMSPEDSSIYLCSVLKQVGAFFGQGTRLTVV.

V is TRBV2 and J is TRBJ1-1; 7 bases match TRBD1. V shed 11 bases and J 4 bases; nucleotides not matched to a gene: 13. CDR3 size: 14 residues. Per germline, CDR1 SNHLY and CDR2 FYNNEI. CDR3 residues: CAEPMGQIGTEAFF. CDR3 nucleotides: TGTGCCGAGCCCATGGGACAGATCGGCACTGAAGCTTTCTTT.

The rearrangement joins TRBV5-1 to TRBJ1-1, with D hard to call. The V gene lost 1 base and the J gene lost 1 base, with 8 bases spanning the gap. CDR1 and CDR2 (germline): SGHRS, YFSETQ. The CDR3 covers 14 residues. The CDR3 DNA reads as TGCGCCAGCAGCTTGTGGCAGACGAACACTGAAGCTTTCTTT. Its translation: CASSLWQTNTEAFF.

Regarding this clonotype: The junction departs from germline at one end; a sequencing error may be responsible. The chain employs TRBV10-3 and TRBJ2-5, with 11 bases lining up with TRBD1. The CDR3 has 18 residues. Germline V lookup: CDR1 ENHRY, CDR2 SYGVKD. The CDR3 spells CAISESRTGGAYQETQYF. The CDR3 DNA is TGTGCCATCAGTGAGTCCCGGACAGGGGGCGCATACCAGGAGACCCAGTACTTC.

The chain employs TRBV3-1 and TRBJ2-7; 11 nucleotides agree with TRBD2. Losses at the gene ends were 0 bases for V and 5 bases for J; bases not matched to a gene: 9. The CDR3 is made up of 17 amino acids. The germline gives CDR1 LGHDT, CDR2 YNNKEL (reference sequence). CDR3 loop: CASSQDGRGLAVDEQYF. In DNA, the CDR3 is TGTGCCAGCAGCCAAGATGGGAGGGGACTAGCGGTTGACGAGCAGTACTTC.

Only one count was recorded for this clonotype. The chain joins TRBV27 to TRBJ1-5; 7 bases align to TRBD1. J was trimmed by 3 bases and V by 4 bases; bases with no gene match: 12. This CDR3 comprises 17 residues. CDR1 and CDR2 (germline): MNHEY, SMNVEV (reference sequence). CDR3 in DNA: TGTGCCAGCAGTTCCAGGGGGGGAGCAATTTTCAATCAGCCCCAGCATTTT. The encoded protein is CASSSRGGAIFNQPQHF.